These 8 T cell receptor beta chains came from one sample sequenced in a study of blood T cell repertoires in COVID-19. TCRdb's table, derived via immunoSEQ multiplex PCR, lists solely in-frame clones and lacks some. The data hold about 160,000 clones, with approximately 88% observed a single time. Sequencing input: PBMCs or T cells enriched from blood (not recorded which). The source of these receptors is a woman in her fifties or sixties who had recovered from COVID-19.

The V call is TRBV5-4, the J call TRBJ2-1, with D possibly matching TRBD1 (5 bases). This CDR3 is 18 amino acids long. V shed 2 bases and J shed 0 bases, with 18 bases lying between them. Germline CDR1 and CDR2: SGHNT and YYREEE (reference sequence). DNA for the CDR3: TGTGCCAGCAGCTTTAGCTGGACACCAGATAGCTCCTACAATGAGCAGTTCTTC. Translated: CASSFSWTPDSSYNEQFF.

The chain combines TRBV11-3 with TRBJ2-2, with 11 bases matching TRBD1. J was trimmed by 7 bases and V by 5 bases; bases with no gene match: 6. Germline CDR1 and CDR2: SGHNT and YENEEA. CDR3 length: 15 residues. As DNA, the CDR3 is TGTGCCAGCAGCCCAGGGACAGGGGGGAACGGGGAGCTGTTTTTT. Translating gives CASSPGTGGNGELFF.

The chain employs TRBV6-5 and TRBJ1-3; no clear D. The CDR3 has 16 residues. V was clipped by 0 bases and J by 0 bases, with 9 bases between them. Germline CDR1 reads MNHEY; CDR2 reads SVGAGI. The CDR3 region has the DNA TGTGCCAGCAGTTACTCGGCAGGCTACTCTGGAAACACCATATATTTT. Protein: CASSYSAGYSGNTIYF.

The rearrangement links TRBV9 to TRBJ1-1, with D hard to call. V was clipped by 4 bases and J by 1 base, with 8 bases between them. The CDR3 totals 13 residues. The germline CDR1 and CDR2 sequences are SGDLS and YYNGEE. The CDR3 loop reads CASSPSGNTEAFF. The CDR3 DNA follows: TGTGCCAGCAGCCCATCGGGGAACACTGAAGCTTTCTTT.

The chain joins TRBV11-3 to TRBJ1-1, with D perhaps TRBD1 (6 bases). V was trimmed by 8 bases and J by 0 bases, leaving 7 bases between them. The CDR3 is made up of 12 amino acids. CDR1 is SGHNT and CDR2 is YENEEA in the germline V gene. CDR3 amino acids: CASQGLNTEAFF. CDR3 DNA: TGTGCCAGCCAGGGGTTGAACACTGAAGCTTTCTTT.

The CDR3 DNA sequence: TGTGCCAGCAGCCCACAGGGACAGGTGAACACTGAAGCTTTCTTT. Translation: CASSPQGQVNTEAFF. This chain links TRBV7-3 with TRBJ1-1; TRBD1 matches at 8 bases. Germline V gene sequence: CDR1 SGHTA, CDR2 FQGTGA. The V and J ends lost 5 bases and 0 bases, in that order; junction bases with no gene match: 5. This CDR3 comprises 15 residues.

The chain employs TRBV19 and TRBJ1-4; D unclear. Between the trimmed V and J ends, which lost 6 bases and 4 bases, there was a span of 15 bases. This CDR3 contains 15 residues. Per the germline V gene, CDR1 is LNHDA and CDR2 is SQIVND (reference sequence). The CDR3 reads CASSDSPGFNEKLFF. The CDR3, as DNA: TGTGCCAGTAGCGATTCCCCGGGGTTTAATGAAAAACTGTTTTTT.

The rearrangement uses TRBV9 and TRBJ2-3, with 11 bases aligning to TRBD2. Germline CDR1 and CDR2: SGDLS and YYNGEE. V was pared by 0 bases and J by 1 base, with 10 bases of the junction left unmatched. The CDR3 is 19 amino acids. CDR3 loop: CASSVDWMVSGGGTDTQYF. CDR3 DNA sequence: TGTGCCAGCAGCGTAGACTGGATGGTTAGCGGGGGGGGCACAGATACGCAGTATTTT.